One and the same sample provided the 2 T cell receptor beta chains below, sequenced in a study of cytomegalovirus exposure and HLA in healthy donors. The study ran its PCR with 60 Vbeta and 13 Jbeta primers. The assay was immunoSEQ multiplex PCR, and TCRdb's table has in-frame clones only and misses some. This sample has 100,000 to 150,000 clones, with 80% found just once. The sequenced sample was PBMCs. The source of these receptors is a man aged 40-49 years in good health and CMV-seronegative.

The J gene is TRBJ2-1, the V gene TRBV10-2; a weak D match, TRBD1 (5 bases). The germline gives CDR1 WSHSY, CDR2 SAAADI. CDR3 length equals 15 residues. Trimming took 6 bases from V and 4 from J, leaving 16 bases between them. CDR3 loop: CASSQTVSRYNEQFF. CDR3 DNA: TGCGCCAGCAGCCAGACAGTGAGTCGATACAATGAGCAGTTCTTC.

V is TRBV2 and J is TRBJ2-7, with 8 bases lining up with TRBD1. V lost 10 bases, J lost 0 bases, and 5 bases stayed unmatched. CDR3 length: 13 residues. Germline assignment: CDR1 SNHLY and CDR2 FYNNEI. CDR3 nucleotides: TGTGCCACTGGGACAGGCAGCTCCTACGAGCAGTACTTC. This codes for CATGTGSSYEQYF. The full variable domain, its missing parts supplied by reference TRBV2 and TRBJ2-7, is EPEVTQTPSHQVTQMGQEVILRCVPISNHLYFYWYRQILGQKVEFLVSFYNNEISEKSEIFDDQFSVERPDGSNFTLKIRSTKLEDSAMYFCATGTGSSYEQYFGPGTRLTVT.